The 6 T cell receptor beta chains below were found in one sample sequenced in a study of shared clonotypes between healthy human individuals. The repertoire was sequenced with immunoSEQ multiplex PCR; TCRdb's copy has only in-frame clones and lacks some. The sample carries some 2.4 million clones, over 85% recorded once. Sequenced sample: naive CD4+ T cells from PBMCs. Indicated subset: CD45RA+ positively selected. All receptors derive from a man aged 18-30 years in good health. Some clones in this sample may be carry-over from other donors' samples.

The rearrangement joins TRBV5-1 to TRBJ1-2; the match to TRBD1 covers 8 bases. Germline V gene lookup returns CDR1 SGHRS and CDR2 YFSETQ. The V gene end was trimmed by 7 bases and the J gene end by 8 bases; junction bases not matched to a gene: 16. This CDR3 comprises 15 residues. The CDR3 loop is CASQAGQGPVGGYTF. CDR3 in DNA: TGCGCCAGCCAGGCCGGACAGGGTCCGGTCGGGGGCTACACCTTC.

This chain connects TRBV2 to TRBJ2-3; possible D gene TRBD2, 6 bases. The CDR3 length is 15 residues. Germline V gene data show CDR1 as SNHLY and CDR2 as FYNNEI. V was pared by 3 bases and J by 3 bases, with 13 bases between. The CDR3 DNA follows: TGTGCCAGCAGTGAGGCGGGAATCATGACAGATACGCAGTATTTT. Translated, it gives CASSEAGIMTDTQYF.

This clone has just a few counts. The rearrangement links TRBV18 to TRBJ1-3; D ambiguous. Germline loops: CDR1 KGHSH, CDR2 LQKENI. The length of the CDR3 is 13 residues. V was shortened by 3 bases and J by 6 bases, with 9 bases between the two germline ends. Here the CDR3 DNA reads TGTGCCAGCTCACCTCCGACACCAAACACCATATATTTT. This codes for CASSPPTPNTIYF.

This chain uses TRBV14 with TRBJ1-2, with a weak D call TRBD1 (5 bases). Between the trimmed V and J ends, which lost 4 bases and 4 bases, there was a span of 10 bases. The germline CDR1 and CDR2 sequences are SGHDN and FVKESK. The CDR3 loop spans 13 amino acids. The CDR3 DNA is TGTGCCAGCAGCCGACAGACAATCTATGGCTACACCTTC. It codes for CASSRQTIYGYTF.

The chain joins TRBV11-1 to TRBJ2-3; TRBD2 matches at 10 bases. The germline gives CDR1 SGHAT, CDR2 FQDESV (reference sequence). This CDR3 spans 17 amino acids. Unmatched junction bases numbered 10, after V lost 2 bases and J lost 5 bases. The CDR3, as DNA: TGTGCCAGCAGCTTATTAAAGATAGCGGGAGGAAGAGATACGCAGTATTTT. It codes for CASSLLKIAGGRDTQYF.

The V gene is TRBV10-3, the J gene TRBJ2-7; D perhaps matches TRBD2 (5 bases). Trimming cost V 8 bases and J 6 bases, with 23 bases left between them. This CDR3 has 15 residues. CDR1 ENHRY and CDR2 SYGVKD come from the germline V gene. As DNA, the CDR3 is TGTGCCATCCTCCGGGGATGGCGGATCTGGTGCGAGCAGTACTTC. Encoded protein: CAILRGWRIWCEQYF.